What follows are 18 T cell receptor beta chains derived from one specimen sequenced in a study of shared clonotypes between healthy human individuals. Sequenced by immunoSEQ multiplex PCR; TCRdb stores in-frame clones only, minus some. The profile shows around 500,000 clones, around four fifths of them singletons. The sequenced sample consisted of PBMCs. Receptor source: a woman aged 40 to 55 in good health. Some clones in this sample may be carry-over from other donors' samples.

V and J are TRBV18 and TRBJ1-1, with TRBD1 matching 11 bases. Germline CDR1 reads KGHSH; CDR2 reads LQKENI. The length of the CDR3 is 14 residues. With V trimmed by 4 bases and J by 11 bases, 9 bases remained unmatched. This chain's CDR3 is CASSLADRGQGAFF. The CDR3 DNA sequence: TGTGCCAGCTCACTCGCGGACAGGGGGCAGGGGGCTTTCTTT.

Comment on this clone: This is likely an artifact of a read error, given a far larger clone one base away. The V gene is TRBV30, the J gene TRBJ1-1; a possible D gene is TRBD1 (5 bases). CDR3 length: 13 residues. Germline V gives CDR1 GTSNPN, CDR2 SVGIG (reference sequence). CDR3: CAWISGEVTESFF. In DNA form, the CDR3 reads TGTGCCTGGATTTCGGGGGAGGTCACTGAATCTTTCTTT. Full variable domain (rest looked up from reference TRBV30 and TRBJ1-1): SQTIHQWPATLVQPVGSPLSLECTVEGTSNPNLYWYRQAAGRGLQLLFYSVGIGQISSEVPQNLSASRPQDRQFILSSKKLLLSDSGFYLCAWISGEVTESFFGQGTRLTVV.

The chain joins TRBV5-1 to TRBJ2-7; D possibly corresponds to TRBD1 (8 bases). CDR1 and CDR2 (germline): SGHRS, YFSETQ. Trimming removed 1 base at V and 3 bases at J, with 14 bases between. This CDR3 is 15 amino acids long. The CDR3 DNA reads TGCGCCAGCAGCTTGTCGACAGGGGAGGGCTACGAGCAGTACTTC. Protein: CASSLSTGEGYEQYF.

In its sample, this clone was seen a few times. The V call is TRBV9, the J call TRBJ1-1; tentative D call: TRBD1 (5 bases). Germline-derived CDR1 and CDR2 are SGDLS and YYNGEE. V lost 3 bases, J lost 4 bases, and 13 bases lay in between. The CDR3 is 14 amino acids. CDR3: CASSEGPGGTEAFF. The CDR3 DNA sequence: TGTGCCAGCAGCGAGGGGCCAGGAGGCACTGAAGCTTTCTTT.

CDR3 DNA: TGTGCCAGCAGCCCCGGGTCCTACGAGCAGTACTTC. It specifies CASSPGSYEQYF. V gene TRBV9 combines with J gene TRBJ2-7; D is unresolved. The V gene lost 4 bases and the J gene lost 1 base, with 6 bases spanning the gap. The germline CDR1 and CDR2 sequences are SGDLS and YYNGEE. The CDR3 sequence is 12 residues long.

The chain is built from TRBV11-2 and TRBJ2-1; perhaps TRBD1 as D (6 bases). Germline lookup yields CDR1 SGHAT and CDR2 FQNNGV. This CDR3 is 16 amino acids long. V lost 3 bases to trimming and J lost 7 bases, with 19 bases between them. CDR3 region: CASSFNRVGLVNEQFF. As DNA, the CDR3 is TGTGCCAGCAGCTTCAACAGGGTAGGCCTTGTTAATGAGCAGTTCTTC.

The chain couples TRBV2 to TRBJ2-7; 10 bases map to TRBD2. Looked up from germline, CDR1 is SNHLY and CDR2 is FYNNEI. After removal of 0 bases from V and 7 bases from J, the junction contained 9 bases not matched to a gene. This CDR3 is built from 16 residues. The CDR3 DNA reads as TGTGCCAGCAGTGAAGCATTAGCGGGGGGCCAAGGGGAGCAGTACTTC. Its translation is CASSEALAGGQGEQYF.

In its sample, this clone was seen a few times. The chain is built from TRBV28 and TRBJ2-4, with a weak D call TRBD1 (6 bases). Germline CDR1 is MDHEN and CDR2 is SYDVKM. V lost 5 bases and J 6 bases, leaving 14 bases between the germline ends. The CDR3 runs to 14 residues. CDR3 in DNA: TGTGCCAGCAGTCACTTGACAGGATTAAACATTCAGTACTTC. Protein sequence: CASSHLTGLNIQYF.

The gene calls are TRBV5-1 and TRBJ2-1, with D perhaps matching TRBD2 (5 bases). The CDR3 is 13 residues long. Trimming took off 4 bases at V and 3 bases at J, with 8 bases between the two ends. In germline, CDR1 is SGHRS, CDR2 YFSETQ. In DNA form, the CDR3 reads TGCGCCAGCAGCCTCCGGGACTACAATGAGCAGTTCTTC. It is translated as CASSLRDYNEQFF.

This rearrangement joins TRBV5-6 to TRBJ2-2, with 8 nucleotides matching TRBD1. The CDR3 contains 16 residues. Germline loops: CDR1 SGHDT, CDR2 YYEEEE. V was clipped by 4 bases and J by 4 bases; unmatched bases: 9. CDR3 nucleotides: TGTGCCAGCAGCATACCCCGGACAGGGAGCACCGGGGAGCTGTTTTTT. Its protein product is CASSIPRTGSTGELFF.

The CDR3 bases are TGTGCCACCAATGACCAGCGGGAGTTTGGAGATACGCAGTATTTT. Translated, it gives CATNDQREFGDTQYF. The rearrangement uses TRBV10-3 and TRBJ2-3; 8 positions match TRBD2. From germline, CDR1 is ENHRY and CDR2 SYGVKD. Trimming at V came to 10 bases and at J to 5 bases, leaving 14 bases not matched to a gene. This CDR3 has 15 residues.

The CDR3 DNA reads as TGTGCCAGCTCACTCTTCGGACAGGGAGACGGCAATCAGCCCCAGCATTTT. Protein product: CASSLFGQGDGNQPQHF. The genes are TRBV18 and TRBJ1-5, with 8 bases lining up with TRBD1. After removal of 4 bases from V and 2 bases from J, the junction contained 10 bases not matched to a gene. Germline CDR1 and CDR2: KGHSH and LQKENI. This CDR3 contains 17 residues. Together with reference TRBV18 and TRBJ1-5, the CDR3 gives the full variable domain: NAGVMQNPRHLVRRRGQEARLRCSPMKGHSHVYWYRQLPEEGLKFMVYLQKENIIDESGMPKERFSAEFPKEGPSILRIQQVVRGDSAAYFCASSLFGQGDGNQPQHFGDGTRLSIL.

This chain joins TRBV11-2 and TRBJ1-5; D is perhaps TRBD1 (5 bases). Germline lookup yields CDR1 SGHAT and CDR2 FQNNGV. With 1 base removed from V and 3 bases from J, the gap between germline ends came to 13 bases. CDR3 length: 16 residues. CDR3 in amino acids: CASSLAGGLDNQPQHF. DNA of the CDR3: TGTGCCAGCAGCTTAGCCGGGGGGTTGGACAATCAGCCCCAGCATTTT. Drawing the rest from reference TRBV11-2 and TRBJ1-5, the complete variable domain is EAGVAQSPRYKIIEKRQSVAFWCNPISGHATLYWYQQILGQGPKLLIQFQNNGVVDDSQLPKDRFSAERLKGVDSTLKIQPAKLEDSAVYLCASSLAGGLDNQPQHFGDGTRLSIL.

V and J are TRBV5-6 and TRBJ2-7; 11 nucleotides align to TRBD2. The CDR3 loop spans 17 amino acids. V dropped 3 bases and J dropped 2; count of bases not matched to a gene: 10. Germline values: CDR1 SGHDT, CDR2 YYEEEE. Written as DNA, the CDR3 is TGTGCCAGCAGCTCAACATCGACTAGCGGGAAACCCTACGAGCAGTACTTC. Translating gives CASSSTSTSGKPYEQYF.

This clone has only one observation. The J gene is TRBJ2-3, the V gene TRBV7-9, with 8 bases matching TRBD2. Germline-derived CDR1 and CDR2 are SEHNR and FQNEAQ (reference sequence). The CDR3 runs 15 residues. The V and J ends lost 4 bases and 4 bases, in that order; junction bases with no gene match: 7. CDR3 sequence (DNA): TGTGCCAGCAGCTGGACTAGCACCGGAGCAGATACGCAGTATTTT. Encoded protein: CASSWTSTGADTQYF.

This clone appeared a few times. The CDR3 DNA reads TGTGCCAGCAGCCGGGACAGTACCTACGAGCAGTACTTC. Translating it yields CASSRDSTYEQYF. This chain links TRBV6-6 with TRBJ2-7; 7 bases line up with TRBD1. Germline-derived CDR1 and CDR2 are MNHNY and SVGAGI (reference sequence). The CDR3 is 13 amino acids. Trimming took 6 bases from V and 2 from J; bases not matched to a gene: 4.

This clone has just one count. V is TRBV29-1 and J is TRBJ2-3, with unresolved D. The CDR3 totals 14 residues. In germline, CDR1 is SQVTM, CDR2 ANQGSEA. The ends were cut back, 3 bases at V and 6 bases at J, with 16 bases in the middle. The CDR3 DNA follows: TGCAGCGTTGACCCCGGGTCTTTAGGGGATACGCAGTATTTT. The encoded protein is CSVDPGSLGDTQYF.

This chain uses TRBV15 with TRBJ1-2; a weak D match, TRBD1 (6 bases). The V end was cut by 4 bases, the J end by 6 bases, with 9 bases between. CDR1 and CDR2 from the germline V gene are LNHNV and YYDKDF (reference sequence). This CDR3 region has 12 residues. The CDR3 bases are TGTGCCACCAGCATACAGGGTGATGGCTACACCTTC. The encoded protein is CATSIQGDGYTF.